This T cell receptor beta chain is drawn from a study of T cell repertoires in cytomegalovirus infection. As for the study in general: CMV infection together with matching HLA type was indicated by public TCR beta signatures.

The study's findings and limits: Cumulative frequency of public TCR beta families picked out carriers of CMV plus the relevant HLA. The ex vivo response was dominated by HLA-C-restricted CMV-specific TCR beta clonotypes.

This clonotype has at least ten counts. No antigen is known for it. TCRdb re-called the reads through MiXCR, storing one row per CDR3 protein. The sample lists 310,000 or so distinct CDR3 sequences; 17% were seen once. V lost 9 bases, J lost 3 bases, and 23 bases stayed unmatched. Germline CDR1 SEHNR, CDR2 FQNEAQ (reference sequence). This CDR3 is 19 amino acids long. V gene TRBV7-9 combines with J gene TRBJ2-1; 7 nucleotides match TRBD1. The receptor was derived from a human donor in good health (CMV status not recorded). Some clones in this sample may be carry-over from other donors' samples. The sequencing input was PBMCs. The CDR3 reads CASLPRRAIDRAFYNEQFF. CDR3 bases: TGTGCCAGTCTCCCACGCCGGGCTATCGACAGGGCCTTCTACAATGAGCAGTTCTTC.